One and the same sample provided the 23 T cell receptor beta chains below, sequenced in a study of beta chain features in type 1 diabetes. Study-wide results and caveats: Moderate yet significant TCRB CDR3 shortening was seen in Type 1 diabetes patients in all four CD4+ subsets.

Antigen specificity for these receptors is unknown. The authors reverse transcribed all of the isolated RNA, so sequencing captured expressed TCRB transcripts. TCRdb keeps only in-frame clones here, not all; method: immunoSEQ multiplex PCR. Of 200,000 to 250,000 clones in the sample, approximately 16% were seen once. Sequences were obtained from naive CD4+ T cells from blood. These receptors all come from a man aged 30-40 years with type 1 diabetes.

This clone showed up just a few times. The chain couples TRBV29-1 to TRBJ2-1; D is ambiguous. V was clipped by 4 bases and J by 3 bases, with 13 bases between them. Per germline, CDR1 SQVTM and CDR2 ANQGSEA. The CDR3 runs 14 residues. CDR3 sequence (DNA): TGCAGCGTTGCCCCTCTAGAAGGCTACAATGAGCAGTTCTTC. Amino acids: CSVAPLEGYNEQFF.

The chain links TRBV7-2 to TRBJ2-1; a weak D match, TRBD2 (5 bases). The V end lost 1 base, the J end lost 0 bases, and 10 bases lay between the germline ends. The CDR3 runs to 16 residues. The germline CDR1 and CDR2 sequences are SGHTA and FQGNSA. The CDR3 DNA sequence: TGTGCCAGCAGCTTAGGAGCGGCGAGCTCCTACAATGAGCAGTTCTTC. Protein sequence: CASSLGAASSYNEQFF.

V and J are TRBV5-1 and TRBJ1-1, with TRBD1 as a possible D gene (6 bases). Trimming left V 4 bases short and J 0 bases short, with 10 bases between. Germline loops: CDR1 SGHRS, CDR2 YFSETQ. The CDR3 contains 14 residues. The CDR3 bases are TGCGCCAGCAGCGAACAGGGCCTGAACACTGAAGCTTTCTTT. This gives the protein CASSEQGLNTEAFF.

This chain connects TRBV5-1 to TRBJ2-3, with 10 bases lining up with TRBD1. V trimming: 4 bases; J trimming: 6 bases; junction bases outside the gene matches: 5. Germline-derived CDR1 and CDR2 are SGHRS and YFSETQ. This CDR3 contains 14 residues. The DNA for the CDR3 is TGCGCCAGCAGCCCTGGACAGGGGGGTGATACGCAGTATTTT. Translating gives CASSPGQGGDTQYF. Complete variable domain (other parts from reference TRBV5-1 and TRBJ2-3): KAGVTQTPRYLIKTRGQQVTLSCSPISGHRSVSWYQQTPGQGLQFLFEYFSETQRNKGNFPGRFSGRQFSNSRSEMNVSTLELGDSALYLCASSPGQGGDTQYFGPGTRLTVL.

V is TRBV5-1 and J is TRBJ2-3, with D perhaps TRBD2 (5 bases). The V gene's germline CDR1 is SGHRS and CDR2 YFSETQ. V lost 4 bases to trimming and J lost 6 bases, with 15 bases between them. The CDR3 covers 14 residues. CDR3 nucleotide sequence: TGCGCCAGCAGCAGAGGGAGCTTCTCCGATACGCAGTATTTT. Protein product: CASSRGSFSDTQYF.

This clone was seen a handful of times. This CDR3 reads CASSPGTGDNEQFF. DNA of the CDR3: TGTGCCAGCAGCCCAGGGACGGGAGACAATGAGCAGTTCTTC. The chain combines TRBV7-9 with TRBJ2-1, with D possibly being TRBD2 (6 bases). Trimming left V 5 bases short and J 5 bases short, with 13 bases between. The germline V gene encodes CDR1 SEHNR and CDR2 FQNEAQ (reference sequence). The CDR3 totals 14 residues.

This clone was detected a few times. The chain uses TRBV7-9 and TRBJ1-1; weak D call: TRBD1 (5 bases). Trimming stripped 5 bases from V and 7 bases from J, with 20 bases between. This CDR3 has 15 amino acids. The germline V gene encodes CDR1 SEHNR and CDR2 FQNEAQ (reference sequence). DNA of the CDR3: TGTGCCAGCAGCACGGGGCTGGGGAGAATGGATGAAGCTTTCTTT. Encoded protein: CASSTGLGRMDEAFF.

This clone occurred a few times. The chain carries TRBV5-1 and TRBJ2-3, with D perhaps matching TRBD1 (7 bases). V was cut by 4 bases and J by 0 bases, with 12 bases left in between. CDR3 length: 15 amino acids. Per germline, CDR1 SGHRS and CDR2 YFSETQ. In nucleotides, the CDR3 is TGCGCCAGCAGCCAGGGGGACTCGAGCACAGATACGCAGTATTTT. Translation: CASSQGDSSTDTQYF. Drawing the rest from reference TRBV5-1 and TRBJ2-3, the complete variable domain is KAGVTQTPRYLIKTRGQQVTLSCSPISGHRSVSWYQQTPGQGLQFLFEYFSETQRNKGNFPGRFSGRQFSNSRSEMNVSTLELGDSALYLCASSQGDSSTDTQYFGPGTRLTVL.

This clone has only a few counts. The genes are TRBV6-1 and TRBJ2-2; tentatively, D is TRBD1 or TRBD2 (5 bases each). The CDR3 runs to 13 residues. CDR1 and CDR2 (germline): MNHNS, SASEGT. V lost 8 bases and J 6 bases, leaving 13 bases between the germline ends. The CDR3 loop is CASSRGPSGELFF. DNA of the CDR3: TGTGCCAGCTCGAGGGGTCCCTCCGGGGAGCTGTTTTTT.

This clone was counted only a few times. The rearrangement links TRBV25-1 to TRBJ2-7; 7 nucleotides line up with TRBD1. Trimming removed 6 bases from V and 1 base from J; junction bases left unmatched: 3. This CDR3 is built from 13 residues. Germline V gives CDR1 MGHDK, CDR2 SYGVNS. The CDR3 sequence: CASSRQGSYEQYF. The CDR3 bases are TGTGCCAGCAGCCGACAGGGTTCCTACGAGCAGTACTTC.

This clone was seen only a few times. The identical CDR3 is also encoded by other nucleotide sequences in the sample. The chain joins TRBV9 to TRBJ2-1; the D gene is possibly TRBD2 (6 bases). The CDR3 spans 14 residues. Germline V CDR1 and CDR2: SGDLS, YYNGEE. V was pared by 4 bases and J by 2 bases, with 10 bases between. The DNA for the CDR3 is TGTGCCAGCAGCCCCAGGACTACCTACAATGAGCAGTTCTTC. This gives the protein CASSPRTTYNEQFF.

J is TRBJ2-2 and V is TRBV18, with TRBD2 matching 10 bases. With V trimmed by 2 bases and J by 7 bases, 1 base remained unmatched. The CDR3 totals 14 residues. Germline V CDR1 and CDR2: KGHSH, LQKENI. CDR3 region: CASSPGTSVGELFF. CDR3 coding DNA: TGTGCCAGCTCACCAGGGACTAGCGTCGGGGAGCTGTTTTTT.

This clone was found a few times. This chain links TRBV7-9 with TRBJ1-4, with D hard to call. Germline V CDR1 and CDR2: SEHNR, FQNEAQ (reference sequence). This CDR3 has 14 residues. Trimming left V 3 bases short and J 4 bases short, with 9 bases between. The CDR3 here is CASSLAGRNEKLFF. The CDR3 DNA reads as TGTGCCAGCAGCTTGGCAGGTCGTAATGAAAAACTGTTTTTT. The complete variable domain, with remaining parts taken from reference TRBV7-9 and TRBJ1-4, reads DTGVSQNPRHKITKRGQNVTFRCDPISEHNRLYWYRQTLGQGPEFLTYFQNEAQLEKSRLLSDRFSAERPKGSFSTLEIQRTEQGDSAMYLCASSLAGRNEKLFFGSGTQLSVL.

The rearrangement links TRBV29-1 to TRBJ2-3, with a possible D match to TRBD2 (6 bases). Germline V gives CDR1 SQVTM, CDR2 ANQGSEA. CDR3 length equals 15 residues. The V and J ends lost 6 bases and 0 bases respectively, with 16 bases between them. CDR3 bases: TGCAGCGTACCCTTATGGAGGGGAAGCACAGATACGCAGTATTTT. Protein product: CSVPLWRGSTDTQYF.

The chain couples TRBV5-4 to TRBJ2-1; D might be TRBD2 (6 bases). V lost 3 bases and J lost 5, with 9 bases in between. The CDR3 extends over 13 amino acids. Germline V gives CDR1 SGHNT, CDR2 YYREEE (reference sequence). The CDR3 here is CASSSGLDNEQFF. The DNA of the CDR3 is TGTGCCAGCAGCTCGGGACTTGACAATGAGCAGTTCTTC. The whole variable domain, filled in from reference TRBV5-4 and TRBJ2-1, reads ETGVTQSPTHLIKTRGQQVTLRCSSQSGHNTVSWYQQALGQGPQFIFQYYREEENGRGNFPPRFSGLQFPNYSSELNVNALELDDSALYLCASSSGLDNEQFFGPGTRLTVL.

This clone was counted a few times. The chain is built from TRBV4-3 and TRBJ2-7; maybe TRBD2 (6 bases). The germline V and J ends were trimmed by 0 bases and 7 bases, with 19 bases remaining between them. In germline, CDR1 is LGHNA, CDR2 YSLEER. This CDR3 is 16 amino acids long. CDR3 nucleotide sequence: TGCGCCAGCAGCCAAGAGACCCCTACTGGGGGAGGAGAGCAGTACTTC. Its protein product is CASSQETPTGGGEQYF.

CDR3 region: CASSPREDYGYTF. DNA of the CDR3: TGTGCCAGCTCACCCAGGGAGGACTATGGCTACACCTTC. This sequence joins TRBV18 and TRBJ1-2; TRBD1 is a possible D gene (5 bases). The CDR3 length is 13 residues. The ends were cut back, 3 bases at V and 3 bases at J, with 8 bases in the middle. Per germline, CDR1 KGHSH and CDR2 LQKENI.

V usage is TRBV30 and J usage is TRBJ1-2, with D uncertain. The CDR3 consists of 10 residues. Trimming shortened V by 6 bases and J by 3 bases, and 5 bases separated the two germline ends. Germline V gives CDR1 GTSNPN, CDR2 SVGIG (reference sequence). The CDR3 region has the DNA TGTGCCTGTGGGGACTATGGCTACACCTTC. This translates into CACGDYGYTF. Combining the CDR3 with reference TRBV30 and TRBJ1-2 gives the whole variable domain SQTIHQWPATLVQPVGSPLSLECTVEGTSNPNLYWYRQAAGRGLQLLFYSVGIGQISSEVPQNLSASRPQDRQFILSSKKLLLSDSGFYLCACGDYGYTFGSGTRLTVV.

The chain is built from TRBV6-1 and TRBJ2-4, with D unresolved. CDR3 length: 14 residues. CDR1 is MNHNS, CDR2 SASEGT, per germline. Trimming removed 7 bases from V and 8 bases from J, with 18 bases in between. The CDR3 DNA follows: TGTGCCAGCATCCCGTCGGCCCAGGCCCACATTCAGTACTTC. This gives the protein CASIPSAQAHIQYF.

The table lists this clone with a few counts. The genes are TRBV2 and TRBJ2-7; possible D gene TRBD2, 5 bases. Between the trimmed V and J ends, which lost 6 bases and 2 bases, there was a span of 17 bases. The CDR3 extends over 15 amino acids. Germline CDR1 reads SNHLY; CDR2 reads FYNNEI. The CDR3 spells CASRSRGVGAYEQYF. CDR3 nucleotide sequence: TGTGCCAGCAGGTCCCGGGGAGTCGGGGCCTACGAGCAGTACTTC.

V gene TRBV18 combines with J gene TRBJ1-4, with TRBD1 as a possible D gene (6 bases). In germline, CDR1 is KGHSH, CDR2 LQKENI. The V end lost 3 bases, the J end lost 4 bases, and 9 bases lay between the germline ends. The CDR3 extends over 14 amino acids. CDR3 DNA: TGTGCCAGCTCACCGGGACATTTTAATGAAAAACTGTTTTTT. Translation gives CASSPGHFNEKLFF.

This clone was seen a handful of times. The rearrangement links TRBV15 to TRBJ1-3; D ambiguous. Between the trimmed V and J ends, which lost 0 bases and 1 base, there was a span of 7 bases. The CDR3 loop spans 15 amino acids. Germline lookup yields CDR1 LNHNV and CDR2 YYDKDF (reference sequence). CDR3 protein: CATSRDVVSGNTIYF. For the CDR3, the DNA is TGTGCCACCAGCAGAGATGTAGTATCTGGAAACACCATATATTTT.

The sample holds a few counts of this clone. The V call is TRBV2, the J call TRBJ2-2; 8 positions agree with TRBD2. The germline V gene encodes CDR1 SNHLY and CDR2 FYNNEI. V lost 7 bases and J lost 4; bases outside the gene matches: 5. The CDR3 extends over 14 amino acids. The CDR3 protein is CASNREGPTGELFF. The DNA for the CDR3 is TGTGCCAGCAACCGGGAGGGCCCCACCGGGGAGCTGTTTTTT. Supplemented by reference TRBV2 and TRBJ2-2, the full variable domain reads EPEVTQTPSHQVTQMGQEVILRCVPISNHLYFYWYRQILGQKVEFLVSFYNNEISEKSEIFDDQFSVERPDGSNFTLKIRSTKLEDSAMYFCASNREGPTGELFFGEGSRLTVL.